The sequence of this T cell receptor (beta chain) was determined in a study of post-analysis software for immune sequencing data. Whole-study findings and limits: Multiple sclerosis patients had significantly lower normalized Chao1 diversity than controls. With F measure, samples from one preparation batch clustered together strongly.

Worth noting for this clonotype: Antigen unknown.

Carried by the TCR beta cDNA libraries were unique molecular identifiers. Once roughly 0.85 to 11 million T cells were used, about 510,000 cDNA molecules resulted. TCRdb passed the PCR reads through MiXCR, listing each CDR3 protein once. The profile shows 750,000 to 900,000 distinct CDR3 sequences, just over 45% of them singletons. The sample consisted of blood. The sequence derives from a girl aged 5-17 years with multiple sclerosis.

CDR3 DNA sequence: TGTGCCAGCAGCCGGGGAGAACCCAGCTCCTACAATGAGCAGTTCTTC. It yields the protein CASSRGEPSSYNEQFF. V usage is TRBV7-6 and J usage is TRBJ2-1; D perhaps matches TRBD2 (5 bases). V was clipped by 5 bases and J by 0 bases, with 14 bases between them. Germline loops: CDR1 SGHVS, CDR2 FNYEAQ. The CDR3 contains 16 residues.